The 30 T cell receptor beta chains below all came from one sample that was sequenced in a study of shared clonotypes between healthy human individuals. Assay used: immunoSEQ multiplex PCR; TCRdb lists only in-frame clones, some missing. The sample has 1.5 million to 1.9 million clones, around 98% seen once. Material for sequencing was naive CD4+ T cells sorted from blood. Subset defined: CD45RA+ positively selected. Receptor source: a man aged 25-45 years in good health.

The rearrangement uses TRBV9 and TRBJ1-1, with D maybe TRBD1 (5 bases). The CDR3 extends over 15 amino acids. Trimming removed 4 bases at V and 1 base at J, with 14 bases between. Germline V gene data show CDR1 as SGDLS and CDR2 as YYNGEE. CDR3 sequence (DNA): TGTGCCAGCAGCTCAAGGGGACTCCCGAACACTGAAGCTTTCTTT. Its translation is CASSSRGLPNTEAFF.

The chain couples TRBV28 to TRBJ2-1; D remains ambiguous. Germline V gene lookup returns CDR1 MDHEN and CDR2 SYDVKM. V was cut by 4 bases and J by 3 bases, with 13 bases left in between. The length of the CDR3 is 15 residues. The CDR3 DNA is TGTGCCAGCAGTTCCGCAGGTCTCGACTACAATGAGCAGTTCTTC. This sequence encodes CASSSAGLDYNEQFF.

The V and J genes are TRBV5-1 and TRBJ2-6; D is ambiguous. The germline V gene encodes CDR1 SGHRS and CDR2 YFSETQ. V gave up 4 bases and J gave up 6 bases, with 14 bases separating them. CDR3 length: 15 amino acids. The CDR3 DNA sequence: TGCGCCAGCAGCCCCGGCCAGTCGGCGGCCAACGTCCTGACTTTC. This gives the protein CASSPGQSAANVLTF. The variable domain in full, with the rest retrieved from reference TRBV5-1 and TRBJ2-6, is KAGVTQTPRYLIKTRGQQVTLSCSPISGHRSVSWYQQTPGQGLQFLFEYFSETQRNKGNFPGRFSGRQFSNSRSEMNVSTLELGDSALYLCASSPGQSAANVLTFGAGSRLTVL.

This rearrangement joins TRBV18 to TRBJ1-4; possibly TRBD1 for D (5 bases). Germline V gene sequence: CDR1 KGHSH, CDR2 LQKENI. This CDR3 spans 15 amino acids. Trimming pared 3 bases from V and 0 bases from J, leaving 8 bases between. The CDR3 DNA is TGTGCCAGCTCACCGACAGCCCCAACTAATGAAAAACTGTTTTTT. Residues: CASSPTAPTNEKLFF. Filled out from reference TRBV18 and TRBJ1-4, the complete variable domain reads NAGVMQNPRHLVRRRGQEARLRCSPMKGHSHVYWYRQLPEEGLKFMVYLQKENIIDESGMPKERFSAEFPKEGPSILRIQQVVRGDSAAYFCASSPTAPTNEKLFFGSGTQLSVL.

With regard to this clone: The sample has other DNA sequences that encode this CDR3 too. The CDR3: CASSLQGGTDTQYF. Written as DNA, the CDR3 is TGCGCCAGCAGCCTTCAGGGGGGCACAGATACGCAGTATTTT. The chain joins TRBV5-1 to TRBJ2-3, with TRBD1 identical over 7 bases. The V gene's germline CDR1 is SGHRS and CDR2 YFSETQ. The CDR3 has 14 residues. The V and J ends lost 4 bases and 1 base, in that order; junction bases with no gene match: 3.

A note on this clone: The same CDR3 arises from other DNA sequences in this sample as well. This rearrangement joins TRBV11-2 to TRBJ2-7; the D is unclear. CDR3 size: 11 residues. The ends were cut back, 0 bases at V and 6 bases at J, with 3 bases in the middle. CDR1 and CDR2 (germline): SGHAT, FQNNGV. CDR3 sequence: CASSLDIEQYF. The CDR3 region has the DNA TGTGCCAGCAGCTTAGATATCGAGCAGTACTTC.

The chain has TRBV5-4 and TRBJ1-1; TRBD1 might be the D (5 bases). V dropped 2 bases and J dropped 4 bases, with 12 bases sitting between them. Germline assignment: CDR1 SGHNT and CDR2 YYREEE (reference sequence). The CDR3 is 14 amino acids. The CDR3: CASSFPGLFTEAFF. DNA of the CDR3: TGTGCCAGCAGCTTCCCGGGACTGTTCACTGAAGCTTTCTTT. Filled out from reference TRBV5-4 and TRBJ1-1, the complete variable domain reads ETGVTQSPTHLIKTRGQQVTLRCSSQSGHNTVSWYQQALGQGPQFIFQYYREEENGRGNFPPRFSGLQFPNYSSELNVNALELDDSALYLCASSFPGLFTEAFFGQGTRLTVV.

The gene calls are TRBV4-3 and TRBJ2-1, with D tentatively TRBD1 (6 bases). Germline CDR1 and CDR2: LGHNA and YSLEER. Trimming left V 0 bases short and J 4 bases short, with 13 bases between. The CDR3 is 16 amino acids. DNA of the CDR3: TGCGCCAGCAGCCAAGATGTGGCAGGGGCGTACAATGAGCAGTTCTTC. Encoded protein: CASSQDVAGAYNEQFF.

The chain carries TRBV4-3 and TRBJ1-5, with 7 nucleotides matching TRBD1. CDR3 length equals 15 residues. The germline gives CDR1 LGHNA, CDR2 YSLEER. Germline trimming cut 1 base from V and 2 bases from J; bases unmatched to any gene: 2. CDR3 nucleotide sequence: TGCGCCAGCAGCCAAGGGGGGACAGGCAATCAGCCCCAGCATTTT. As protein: CASSQGGTGNQPQHF.

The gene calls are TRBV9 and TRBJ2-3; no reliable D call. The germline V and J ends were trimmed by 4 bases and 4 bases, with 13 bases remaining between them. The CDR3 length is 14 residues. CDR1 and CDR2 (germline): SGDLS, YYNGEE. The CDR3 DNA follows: TGTGCCAGCAGCACTGGAGTTAGCCCAGATACGCAGTATTTT. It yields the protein CASSTGVSPDTQYF.

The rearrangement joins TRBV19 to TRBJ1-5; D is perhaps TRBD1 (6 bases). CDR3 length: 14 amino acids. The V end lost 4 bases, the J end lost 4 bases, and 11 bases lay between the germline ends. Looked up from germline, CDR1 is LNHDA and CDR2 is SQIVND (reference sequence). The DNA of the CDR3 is TGTGCCAGTAGTACCACAGGGTTAAATCAGCCCCAGCATTTT. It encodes CASSTTGLNQPQHF.

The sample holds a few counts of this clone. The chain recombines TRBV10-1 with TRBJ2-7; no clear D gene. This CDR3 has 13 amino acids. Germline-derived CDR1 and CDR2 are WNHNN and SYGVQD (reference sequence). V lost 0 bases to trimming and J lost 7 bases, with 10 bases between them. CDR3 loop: CASSESGPREQYF. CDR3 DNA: TGCGCCAGCAGTGAGTCAGGCCCGCGGGAGCAGTACTTC.

Here the CDR3 reads CASSSPRGVGAPQYF. The CDR3 bases are TGTGCCAGCAGTTCCCCACGCGGGGTAGGTGCGCCGCAGTATTTT. This rearrangement joins TRBV28 to TRBJ2-3; possible D gene TRBD2, 6 bases. This CDR3 has 15 residues. V was clipped by 4 bases and J by 10 bases, with 21 bases between them. The germline V gene has CDR1 MDHEN and CDR2 SYDVKM.

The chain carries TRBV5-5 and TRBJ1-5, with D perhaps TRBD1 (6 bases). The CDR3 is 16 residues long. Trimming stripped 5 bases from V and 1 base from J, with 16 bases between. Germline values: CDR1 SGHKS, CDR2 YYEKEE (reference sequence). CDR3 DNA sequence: TGTGCCAGCAGATCTGGACAGCCCAAAAGCAATCAGCCCCAGCATTTT. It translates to CASRSGQPKSNQPQHF. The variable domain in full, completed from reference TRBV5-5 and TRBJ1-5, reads DAGVTQSPTHLIKTRGQQVTLRCSPISGHKSVSWYQQVLGQGPQFIFQYYEKEERGRGNFPDRFSARQFPNYSSELNVNALLLGDSALYLCASRSGQPKSNQPQHFGDGTRLSIL.

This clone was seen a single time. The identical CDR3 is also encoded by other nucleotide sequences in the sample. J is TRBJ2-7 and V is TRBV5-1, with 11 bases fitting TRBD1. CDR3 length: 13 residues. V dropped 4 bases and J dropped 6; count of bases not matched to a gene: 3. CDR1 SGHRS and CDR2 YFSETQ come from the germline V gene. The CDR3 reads CASSPGTGGEQYF. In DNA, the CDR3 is TGCGCCAGCAGCCCTGGGACAGGGGGCGAGCAGTACTTC. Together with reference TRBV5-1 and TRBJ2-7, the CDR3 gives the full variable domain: KAGVTQTPRYLIKTRGQQVTLSCSPISGHRSVSWYQQTPGQGLQFLFEYFSETQRNKGNFPGRFSGRQFSNSRSEMNVSTLELGDSALYLCASSPGTGGEQYFGPGTRLTVT.

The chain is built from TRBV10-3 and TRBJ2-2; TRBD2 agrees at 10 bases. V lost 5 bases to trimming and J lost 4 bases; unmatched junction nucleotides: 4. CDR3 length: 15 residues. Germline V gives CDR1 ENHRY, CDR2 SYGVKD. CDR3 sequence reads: CAISPPSGSTGELFF. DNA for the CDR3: TGTGCCATCAGTCCCCCTAGCGGGAGCACCGGGGAGCTGTTTTTT.

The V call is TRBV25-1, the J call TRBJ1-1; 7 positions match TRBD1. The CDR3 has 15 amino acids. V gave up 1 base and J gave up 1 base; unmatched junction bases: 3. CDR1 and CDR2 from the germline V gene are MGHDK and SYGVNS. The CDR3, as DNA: TGTGCCAGCAGTGAATTGGGACAGAGGAACACTGAAGCTTTCTTT. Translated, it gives CASSELGQRNTEAFF. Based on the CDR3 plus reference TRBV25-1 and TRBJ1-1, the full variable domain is EADIYQTPRYLVIGTGKKITLECSQTMGHDKMYWYQQDPGMELHLIHYSYGVNSTEKGDLSSESTVSRIRTEHFPLTLESARPSHTSQYLCASSELGQRNTEAFFGQGTRLTVV.

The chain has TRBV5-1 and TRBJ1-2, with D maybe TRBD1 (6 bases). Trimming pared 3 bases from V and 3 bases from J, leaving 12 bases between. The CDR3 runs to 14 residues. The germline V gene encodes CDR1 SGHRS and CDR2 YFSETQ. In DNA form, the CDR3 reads TGCGCCAGCAGCTACAGGGTTAGTGACTATGGCTACACCTTC. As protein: CASSYRVSDYGYTF.

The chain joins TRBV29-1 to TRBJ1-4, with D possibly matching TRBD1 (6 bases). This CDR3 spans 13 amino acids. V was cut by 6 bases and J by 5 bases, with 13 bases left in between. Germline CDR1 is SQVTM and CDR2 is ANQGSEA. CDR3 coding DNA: TGCAGCGTCGGATGGACAGCGAATGAAAAACTGTTTTTT. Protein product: CSVGWTANEKLFF.

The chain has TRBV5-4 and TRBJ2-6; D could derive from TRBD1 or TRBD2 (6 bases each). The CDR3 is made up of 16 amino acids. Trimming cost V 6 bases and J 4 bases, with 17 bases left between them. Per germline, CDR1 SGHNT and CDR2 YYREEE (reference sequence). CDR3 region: CASTPFRGQGANVLTF. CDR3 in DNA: TGTGCCAGCACACCGTTCCGGGGGCAGGGGGCCAACGTCCTGACTTTC.

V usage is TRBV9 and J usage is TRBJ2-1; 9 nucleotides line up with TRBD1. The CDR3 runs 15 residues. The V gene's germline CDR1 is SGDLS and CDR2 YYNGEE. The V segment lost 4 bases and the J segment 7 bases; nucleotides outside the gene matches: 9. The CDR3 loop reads CASSPRQGVGNEQFF. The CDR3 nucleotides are TGTGCCAGCAGCCCTCGACAGGGGGTGGGAAATGAGCAGTTCTTC.

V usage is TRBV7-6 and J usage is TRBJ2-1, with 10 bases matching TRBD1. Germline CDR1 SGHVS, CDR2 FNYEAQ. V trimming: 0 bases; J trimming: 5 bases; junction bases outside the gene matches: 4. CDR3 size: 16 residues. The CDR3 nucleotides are TGTGCCAGCAGCTTAGCGAGGGGACAGGGGAACAATGAGCAGTTCTTC. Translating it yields CASSLARGQGNNEQFF.

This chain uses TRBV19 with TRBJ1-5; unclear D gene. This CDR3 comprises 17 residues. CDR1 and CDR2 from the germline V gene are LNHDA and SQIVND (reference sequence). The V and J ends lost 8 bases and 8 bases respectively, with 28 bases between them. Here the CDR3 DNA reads TGTGCCAGTGATAGTATCCCGGGGTCCGTTGGGGTGGAGCCCCAGCATTTT. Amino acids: CASDSIPGSVGVEPQHF.

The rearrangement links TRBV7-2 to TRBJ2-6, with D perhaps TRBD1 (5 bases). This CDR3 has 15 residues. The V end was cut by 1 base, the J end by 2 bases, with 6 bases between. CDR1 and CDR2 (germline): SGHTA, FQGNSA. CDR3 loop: CASSLVRAGANVLTF. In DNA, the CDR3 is TGTGCCAGCAGCTTAGTCAGGGCTGGGGCCAACGTCCTGACTTTC.

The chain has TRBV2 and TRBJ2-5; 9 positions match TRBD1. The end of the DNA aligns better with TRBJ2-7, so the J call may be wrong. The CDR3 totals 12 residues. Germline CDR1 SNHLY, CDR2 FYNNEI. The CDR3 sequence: CASRDRDYEQYF. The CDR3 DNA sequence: TGTGCCAGCCGGGACAGGGACTACGAGCAGTACTTC.

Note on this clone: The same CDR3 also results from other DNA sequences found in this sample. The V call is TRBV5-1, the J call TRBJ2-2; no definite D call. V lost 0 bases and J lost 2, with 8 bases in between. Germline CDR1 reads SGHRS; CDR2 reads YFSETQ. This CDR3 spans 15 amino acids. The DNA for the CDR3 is TGCGCCAGCAGCTTGGGGCACCTTAACACCGGGGAGCTGTTTTTT. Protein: CASSLGHLNTGELFF.

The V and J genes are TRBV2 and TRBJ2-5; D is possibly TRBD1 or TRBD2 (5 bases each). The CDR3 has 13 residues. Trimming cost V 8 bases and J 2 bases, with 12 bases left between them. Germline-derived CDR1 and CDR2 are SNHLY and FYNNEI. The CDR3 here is CASLLGVQETQYF. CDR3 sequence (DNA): TGTGCCAGCCTACTAGGGGTGCAAGAGACCCAGTACTTC.

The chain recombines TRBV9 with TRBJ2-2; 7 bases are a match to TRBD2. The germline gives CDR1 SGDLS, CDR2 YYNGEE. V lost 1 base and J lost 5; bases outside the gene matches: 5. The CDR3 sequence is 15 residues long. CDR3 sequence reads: CASSVSTSVTGELFF. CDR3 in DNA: TGTGCCAGCAGCGTATCAACTAGCGTAACCGGGGAGCTGTTTTTT.

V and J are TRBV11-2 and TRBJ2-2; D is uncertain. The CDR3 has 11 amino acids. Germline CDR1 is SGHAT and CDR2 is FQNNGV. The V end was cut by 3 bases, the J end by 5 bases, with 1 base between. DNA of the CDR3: TGTGCCAGCAGCTTTACCGGGGAGCTGTTTTTT. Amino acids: CASSFTGELFF. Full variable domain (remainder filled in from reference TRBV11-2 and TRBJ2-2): EAGVAQSPRYKIIEKRQSVAFWCNPISGHATLYWYQQILGQGPKLLIQFQNNGVVDDSQLPKDRFSAERLKGVDSTLKIQPAKLEDSAVYLCASSFTGELFFGEGSRLTVL.

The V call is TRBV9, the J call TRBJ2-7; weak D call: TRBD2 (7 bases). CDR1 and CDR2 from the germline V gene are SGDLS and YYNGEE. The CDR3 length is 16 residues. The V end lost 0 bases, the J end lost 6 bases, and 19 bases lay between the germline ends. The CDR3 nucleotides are TGTGCCAGCAGCGTAGCTACCGATACAGGGAGGGCCGAGCAGTACTTC. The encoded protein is CASSVATDTGRAEQYF.